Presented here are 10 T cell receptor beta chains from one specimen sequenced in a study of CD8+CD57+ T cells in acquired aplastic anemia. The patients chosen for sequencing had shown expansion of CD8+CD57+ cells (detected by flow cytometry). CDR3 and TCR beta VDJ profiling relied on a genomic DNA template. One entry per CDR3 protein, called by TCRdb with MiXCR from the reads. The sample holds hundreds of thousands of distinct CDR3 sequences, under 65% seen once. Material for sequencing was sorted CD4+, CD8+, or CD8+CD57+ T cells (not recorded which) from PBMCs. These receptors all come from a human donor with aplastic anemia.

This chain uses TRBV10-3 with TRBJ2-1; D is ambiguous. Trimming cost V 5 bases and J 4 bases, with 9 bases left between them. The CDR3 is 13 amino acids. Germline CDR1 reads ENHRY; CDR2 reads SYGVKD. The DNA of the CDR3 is TGTGCCATCAGTCCAGTGGGGTACAATGAGCAGTTCTTC. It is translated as CAISPVGYNEQFF.

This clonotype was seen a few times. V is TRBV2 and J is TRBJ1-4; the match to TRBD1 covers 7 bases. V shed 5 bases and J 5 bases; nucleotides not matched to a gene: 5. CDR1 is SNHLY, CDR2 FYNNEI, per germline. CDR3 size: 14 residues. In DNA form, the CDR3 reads TGTGCCAGCAGTACAGGGGTGATCAATGAAAAACTGTTTTTT. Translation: CASSTGVINEKLFF.

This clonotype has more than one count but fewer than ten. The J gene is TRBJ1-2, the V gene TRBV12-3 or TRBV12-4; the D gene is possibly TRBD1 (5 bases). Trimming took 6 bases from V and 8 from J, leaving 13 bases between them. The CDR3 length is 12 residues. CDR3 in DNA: TGTGCCAGCAGCTCAGGGACGGACGGCTACACCTTC. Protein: CASSSGTDGYTF.

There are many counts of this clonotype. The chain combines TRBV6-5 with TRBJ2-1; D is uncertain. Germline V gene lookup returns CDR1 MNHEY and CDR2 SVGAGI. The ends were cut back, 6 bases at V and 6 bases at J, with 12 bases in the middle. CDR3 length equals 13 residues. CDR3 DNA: TGTGCCAGCAGCCTATACGGTCGCAATGAGCAGTTCTTC. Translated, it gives CASSLYGRNEQFF.

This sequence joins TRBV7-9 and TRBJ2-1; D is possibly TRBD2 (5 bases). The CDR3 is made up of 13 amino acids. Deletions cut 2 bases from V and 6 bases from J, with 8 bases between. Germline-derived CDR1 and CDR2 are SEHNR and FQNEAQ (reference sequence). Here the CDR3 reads CASSLFGVNEQFF. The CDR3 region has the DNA TGTGCCAGCAGCTTATTCGGGGTCAATGAGCAGTTCTTC. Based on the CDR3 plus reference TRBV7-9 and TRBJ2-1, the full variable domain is DTGVSQNPRHKITKRGQNVTFRCDPISEHNRLYWYRQTLGQGPEFLTYFQNEAQLEKSRLLSDRFSAERPKGSFSTLEIQRTEQGDSAMYLCASSLFGVNEQFFGPGTRLTVL.

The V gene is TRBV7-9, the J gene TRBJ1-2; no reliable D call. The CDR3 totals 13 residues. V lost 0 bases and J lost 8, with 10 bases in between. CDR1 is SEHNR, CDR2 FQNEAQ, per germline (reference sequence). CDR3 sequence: CASSLAWRRGYTF. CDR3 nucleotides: TGTGCCAGCAGCTTAGCTTGGCGGAGGGGCTACACCTTC.

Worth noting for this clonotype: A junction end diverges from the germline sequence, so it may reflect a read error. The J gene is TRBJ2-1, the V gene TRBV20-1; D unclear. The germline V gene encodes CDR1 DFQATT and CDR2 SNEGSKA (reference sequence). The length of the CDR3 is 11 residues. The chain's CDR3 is CSARGDNEQFF. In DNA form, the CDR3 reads TGCAGTGCGAGAGGTGACAATGAGCAGTTCTTC.

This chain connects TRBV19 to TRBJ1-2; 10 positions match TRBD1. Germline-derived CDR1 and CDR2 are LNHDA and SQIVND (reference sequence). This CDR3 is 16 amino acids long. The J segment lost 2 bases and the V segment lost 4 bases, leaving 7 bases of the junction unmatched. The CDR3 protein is CASSNSQDRGNYGYTF. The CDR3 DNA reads TGTGCCAGTAGTAACTCCCAGGACAGGGGGAACTATGGCTACACCTTC.

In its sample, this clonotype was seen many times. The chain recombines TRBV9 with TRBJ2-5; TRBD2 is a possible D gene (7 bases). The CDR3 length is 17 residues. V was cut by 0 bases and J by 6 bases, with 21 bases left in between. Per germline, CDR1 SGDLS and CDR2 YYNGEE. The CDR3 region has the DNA TGTGCCAGCAGCGTAGGACCCGGGGGCAGCGGGGCACAGACCCAGTACTTC. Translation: CASSVGPGGSGAQTQYF.

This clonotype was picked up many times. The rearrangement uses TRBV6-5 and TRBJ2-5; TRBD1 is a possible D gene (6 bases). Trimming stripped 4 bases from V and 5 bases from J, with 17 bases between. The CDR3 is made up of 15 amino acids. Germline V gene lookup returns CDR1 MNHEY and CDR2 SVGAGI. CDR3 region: CASSSAAGELETQYF. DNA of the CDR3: TGTGCCAGCAGTTCGGCGGCAGGGGAGTTGGAGACCCAGTACTTC.